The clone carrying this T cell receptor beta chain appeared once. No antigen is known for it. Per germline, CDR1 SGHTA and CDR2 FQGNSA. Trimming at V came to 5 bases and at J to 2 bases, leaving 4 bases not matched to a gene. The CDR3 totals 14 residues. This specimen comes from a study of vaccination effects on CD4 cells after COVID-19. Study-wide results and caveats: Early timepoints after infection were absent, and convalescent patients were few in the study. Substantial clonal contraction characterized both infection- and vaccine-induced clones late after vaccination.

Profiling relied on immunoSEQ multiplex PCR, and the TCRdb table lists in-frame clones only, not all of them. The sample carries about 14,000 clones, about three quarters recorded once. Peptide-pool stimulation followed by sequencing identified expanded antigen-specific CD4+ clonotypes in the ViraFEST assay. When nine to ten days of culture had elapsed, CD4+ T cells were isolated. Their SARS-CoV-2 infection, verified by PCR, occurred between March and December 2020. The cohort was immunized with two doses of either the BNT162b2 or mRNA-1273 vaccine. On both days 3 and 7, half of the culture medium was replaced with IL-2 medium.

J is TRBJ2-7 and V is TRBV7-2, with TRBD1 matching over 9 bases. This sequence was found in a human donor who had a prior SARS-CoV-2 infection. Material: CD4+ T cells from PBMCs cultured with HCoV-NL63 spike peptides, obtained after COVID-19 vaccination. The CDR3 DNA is TGTGCCAGCAGCCCCCGGACAGGGGCCTACGAGCAGTACTTC. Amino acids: CASSPRTGAYEQYF.